This TCR beta chain derives from a study of identical twins. The study, taken as a whole, reports: The degree of excess twin sharing was weaker in beta out-of-frame sequences. Beta clonotypes that were abundant in cord blood contained fewer insertions, a pattern absent from memory repertoires. Zero-insertion findings could be partly confounded by invariant cells (MAIT and iNKT cells).

A few counts support this clonotype. Its specificity is unknown. One entry per CDR3 protein, called by TCRdb with MiXCR from the 5' RACE reads. This sample has approximately 490,000 distinct CDR3 sequences, with about 20% found just once. These data also featured in a second study, about yellow fever vaccine responses in identical twins.

The receptor's source is a young woman in good health. Material for sequencing was CD4+ T cells sorted from blood.

DNA of the CDR3: TGTGCTATAGCGGTGTCAGACAAGTATAATTCACCCCTCCACTTT. Protein: CAIAVSDKYNSPLHF. The chain combines TRBV28 with TRBJ1-6; D uncertain. Looked up from germline, CDR1 is MDHEN and CDR2 is SYDVKM. CDR3 size: 15 residues.